This paragraph reports one T cell receptor beta chain. Its antigen is not known. This entry comes from a study of immune evolution from preneoplasia to lung adenocarcinoma. Findings of the study overall: Highest clonality occurred in KRAS-mutant, not EGFR-mutant or double wild-type, nodules.

Measured with immunoSEQ multiplex PCR; TCRdb has only the in-frame clones, and not every one. The sample lists 3,500 to 5,000 clones, around 80% occurring once. The CDR3 is made up of 16 amino acids. The V segment lost 0 bases and the J segment 0 bases; nucleotides outside the gene matches: 4. Germline CDR1 and CDR2: SQVTM and ANQGSEA. The sequencing sample was made of FFPE minimally invasive lung adenocarcinoma tissue. The chain joins TRBV29-1 to TRBJ2-1, with TRBD2 identical over 8 bases. This clonotype was sampled from a person in their 70s with lung adenocarcinoma. This CDR3 is CSVEDPGTSSYNEQFF. CDR3 bases: TGCAGCGTTGAAGATCCCGGGACTAGCTCCTACAATGAGCAGTTCTTC.